This TCR beta chain emerged from a study of blood T cell repertoires in COVID-19 (dated by TCRdb to the early 2020s). For the study in its entirety: Samples covering the acute and convalescent phases of COVID-19 were provided by collaborators in the United States, Italy and Spain. The material from the prospective study consisted of cDNA or gDNA derived from T cells, B-cell-depleted T cells, or PBMCs. The dataset comprised deeply sampled blood TCRbeta repertoires from subjects exposed to, actively infected with, or recovered from COVID-19. A freely available public database, intended as a resource for researchers studying the immune response to SARS-CoV-2, is where the repertoires were released. Samples came from the ongoing ImmuneRACE study (first 160 participants) plus 1,254 subjects from 6 global collaborators. Sample metadata almost always included a de-identified subject ID, COVID-19 status, age in years and sex. Where available, HLA class I and class II types were taken from metadata supplied by the sample provider and were not determined by assay-based typing.

Regarding this clone: Its antigen remains unidentified. It has no much larger one-base neighbor in the sample; base qualities were not kept.

Findings and caveats that apply to the study as a whole: The quantity of clinical and demographic metadata differed by source and by participant and was supplied without curation.

The CDR3 numbers 14 residues from cysteine through phenylalanine. Only the CDR3 DNA stays, 42 bases, in frame from base 1. The germline V gene (reference sequence) sets CDR1 to LGHDT and CDR2 to YNNKEL. After removal of 5 bases from V and 4 bases from J, the junction retains 6 bases not matched to a gene. The immunoSEQ Assay, a bias-controlled multiplex PCR, was used to amplify TCRbeta CDR3 regions from genomic DNA. Under the source paper's analysis protocol: The number of nucleated cells in each sample was estimated from the amplification of reference gene primers within the assay. To quantify the absolute abundance of each unique TCRbeta CDR3 rearrangement, sequence reads were collapsed and filtered. For each sample, productive Simpson clonality was calculated as the square root of Simpson's diversity index over productive rearrangements. This immuneACCESS table, as held by TCRdb, lists in-frame sequences with V and J called but not all clones. Of the missing ones, under half trace to an unresolved V gene in checked studies; the others have no known cause. V, J and clone size derive from that table, while D and trimming were established from the DNA sequence. The sample table contains 270,000 or so clones; only one count was recorded for around nine tenths of them. The ten biggest clones cover about 2.7% of the sample.

Participants in the prospective study were aged roughly 18 to 89 years, lived in about two dozen United States geographic areas, and enrolled through a virtual design. In the prospective study, participants were assigned to cohorts based on the clinical history participants reported in a screening survey and a study questionnaire. Recovered participants in ImmuneRACE Cohort 3 were defined by two consecutive negative NP/OP PCR tests, clearance by a healthcare professional, or resolution of symptoms. Mobile phlebotomists in the prospective study collected whole blood, serum and a nasopharyngeal or oropharyngeal swab from every participant. Prospective study participants could optionally give additional blood draws and questionnaires over an approximately two-month period. Blood samples from the prospective study were shipped frozen or at room temperature prior to DNA extraction.

Sequencing was carried out using PBMCs or T cells enriched from blood (not recorded which). Rearrangement joined TRBV3-1 (or the pseudogene TRBV3-2) to TRBJ2-3, and 7 junctional nucleotides match TRBD2. The TCR was taken from a woman younger than 30 who had recovered from COVID-19. The nucleotide sequence reads TGTGCCAGCAGCTCCAGCGCGGGGGCAGATACGCAGTATTTT. Its translation is CASSSSAGADTQYF.